The rows below give T cell receptor beta chains drawn from one sample of a study of blood T cell repertoires in COVID-19. The table came from immunoSEQ multiplex PCR; TCRdb's copy has only in-frame clones and leaves some out. In the table there are roughly 150,000 clones, roughly 77% of which are singletons. The specimen was peripheral blood. These receptors were obtained from a human donor in a cohort sampled during active COVID-19. CDR3s include the opening cysteine and the closing phenylalanine or tryptophan. Fields, in order: V gene, D gene, J gene, clone size, CDR3 protein, CDR3 DNA. D genes are given only for firm matches. Only part of the rows carry a size: once, few, many, or a class if the clone is expanded.

v_gene: TRBV5-4
d_gene: TRBD1
j_gene: TRBJ2-1
abundance: .
CDR3aa: CASSRDRAYNEQFF
CDR3nt: TGTGCCAGCAGCCGGGACAGGGCATACAATGAGCAGTTCTTC

v_gene: TRBV5-1
d_gene: TRBD1
j_gene: TRBJ1-1
abundance: .
CDR3aa: CASSLVGTGEEAFF
CDR3nt: TGCGCCAGCAGCTTGGTCGGTACAGGGGAGGAAGCTTTCTTT

v_gene: TRBV6-5
d_gene: .
j_gene: TRBJ2-3
abundance: .
CDR3aa: CASSYSTRGSTDTQYF
CDR3nt: TGTGCCAGCAGTTACTCGACCCGGGGGAGCACAGATACGCAGTATTTT

v_gene: TRBV28
d_gene: TRBD1
j_gene: TRBJ2-7
abundance: .
CDR3aa: CASSSPTGAKHYEQYF
CDR3nt: TGTGCCAGCAGTTCCCCTACAGGGGCGAAACACTACGAGCAGTACTTC

v_gene: TRBV5-6
d_gene: TRBD2
j_gene: TRBJ2-3
abundance: .
CDR3aa: CASSLVSGGFDTQYF
CDR3nt: TGTGCCAGCAGCTTGGTTAGCGGGGGATTTGATACGCAGTATTTT

v_gene: TRBV9
d_gene: TRBD2
j_gene: TRBJ2-5
abundance: .
CDR3aa: CASSSEAGVGETQYF
CDR3nt: TGTGCCAGCAGCTCAGAGGCGGGAGTTGGGGAGACCCAGTACTTC

v_gene: TRBV10-3
d_gene: TRBD1
j_gene: TRBJ2-2
abundance: few
CDR3aa: CAIKGAGGTGELFF
CDR3nt: TGTGCCATCAAGGGTGCAGGGGGAACCGGGGAGCTGTTTTTT

v_gene: TRBV7-8
d_gene: .
j_gene: TRBJ2-1
abundance: .
CDR3aa: CASSLGAFQQFF
CDR3nt: TGTGCCAGCAGCTTAGGGGCTTTTCAGCAGTTCTTC

v_gene: TRBV18
d_gene: .
j_gene: TRBJ1-1
abundance: .
CDR3aa: CASSLGLFEAFF
CDR3nt: TGTGCCAGCTCACTAGGACTGTTTGAAGCTTTCTTT

v_gene: TRBV4-3
d_gene: TRBD2
j_gene: TRBJ2-5
abundance: .
CDR3aa: CASSQERGGQETQYF
CDR3nt: TGCGCCAGCAGCCAAGAGCGGGGGGGCCAAGAGACCCAGTACTTC

v_gene: TRBV6-5
d_gene: TRBD2
j_gene: TRBJ2-1
abundance: .
CDR3aa: CASSLTSGASQFF
CDR3nt: TGTGCCAGCAGTTTAACTAGCGGGGCCTCCCAGTTCTTC

v_gene: TRBV7-9
d_gene: TRBD2
j_gene: TRBJ2-3
abundance: .
CDR3aa: CASSLGGGGEPSTDTQYF
CDR3nt: TGTGCCAGCAGCTTAGGGGGCGGGGGAGAACCTAGCACAGATACGCAGTATTTT

v_gene: TRBV12-3/TRBV12-4
d_gene: .
j_gene: TRBJ2-2
abundance: .
CDR3aa: CASLRSNTGELFF
CDR3nt: TGTGCCAGCCTTAGATCGAACACCGGGGAGCTGTTTTTT

v_gene: TRBV25-1
d_gene: .
j_gene: TRBJ2-1
abundance: .
CDR3aa: CASSESSLIQFF
CDR3nt: TGTGCCAGCAGTGAATCTTCCCTTATCCAGTTCTTC

v_gene: TRBV7-2
d_gene: .
j_gene: TRBJ1-3
abundance: .
CDR3aa: CASSDSRRAGGNTIYF
CDR3nt: TGTGCCAGCAGCGATTCCAGGCGGGCTGGGGGAAACACCATATATTTT

v_gene: TRBV20-1
d_gene: .
j_gene: TRBJ2-7
abundance: .
CDR3aa: CSASGTNEQYF
CDR3nt: TGCAGTGCTAGCGGGACAAACGAGCAGTACTTC

v_gene: TRBV5-4
d_gene: .
j_gene: TRBJ1-3
abundance: once
CDR3aa: CASSLTGSGNTIYF
CDR3nt: TGTGCCAGCAGCTTAACGGGGTCTGGAAACACCATATATTTT

v_gene: TRBV4-3
d_gene: TRBD1
j_gene: TRBJ2-7
abundance: .
CDR3aa: CASSQGGQGAAYEQYF
CDR3nt: TGCGCCAGCAGCCAAGGAGGACAGGGGGCCGCCTACGAGCAGTACTTC

v_gene: TRBV27
d_gene: TRBD2
j_gene: TRBJ2-1
abundance: .
CDR3aa: CASTLSGRAGFGEQFF
CDR3nt: TGTGCCAGCACCCTTAGCGGGAGGGCCGGTTTTGGTGAGCAGTTCTTC

v_gene: TRBV3-1/TRBV3-2
d_gene: .
j_gene: TRBJ2-5
abundance: .
CDR3aa: CASSQGPMGAQETQYF
CDR3nt: TGTGCCAGCAGCCAAGGTCCAATGGGAGCCCAAGAGACCCAGTACTTC

v_gene: TRBV9
d_gene: .
j_gene: TRBJ2-2
abundance: .
CDR3aa: CASSLRRGVGELFF
CDR3nt: TGTGCCAGCAGCCTACGAAGGGGCGTCGGGGAGCTGTTTTTT

v_gene: TRBV5-1
d_gene: .
j_gene: TRBJ1-1
abundance: .
CDR3aa: CASSLNVDRNTEAFF
CDR3nt: TGCGCCAGCAGCTTGAATGTAGACAGAAACACTGAAGCTTTCTTT

v_gene: TRBV7-9
d_gene: TRBD1
j_gene: TRBJ1-2
abundance: .
CDR3aa: CASSLGTGGDGYTF
CDR3nt: TGTGCCAGCAGCTTAGGGACAGGTGGTGATGGCTACACCTTC

v_gene: TRBV24-1
d_gene: .
j_gene: TRBJ1-5
abundance: .
CDR3aa: CATSDPRGGDNQPQHF
CDR3nt: TGTGCCACCAGTGATCCCCGAGGGGGTGACAATCAGCCCCAGCATTTT

v_gene: TRBV19
d_gene: TRBD1
j_gene: TRBJ1-5
abundance: .
CDR3aa: CASSSGQKYNQPQHF
CDR3nt: TGTGCCAGTAGTTCGGGACAGAAGTACAATCAGCCCCAGCATTTT

v_gene: TRBV19
d_gene: TRBD1
j_gene: TRBJ2-7
abundance: .
CDR3aa: CASSQNRDRTYEQYF
CDR3nt: TGTGCCAGTAGTCAGAACCGGGACAGAACCTACGAGCAGTACTTC

v_gene: TRBV5-4
d_gene: .
j_gene: TRBJ2-7
abundance: .
CDR3aa: CASSHEEKAFSYEQYF
CDR3nt: TGTGCCAGCAGCCACGAGGAAAAGGCCTTTTCCTACGAGCAGTACTTC

v_gene: TRBV27
d_gene: TRBD1
j_gene: TRBJ2-5
abundance: .
CDR3aa: CASSSPRQGEETQYF
CDR3nt: TGTGCCAGCAGTTCTCCCCGACAGGGGGAAGAGACCCAGTACTTC

v_gene: TRBV5-6
d_gene: TRBD2
j_gene: TRBJ2-1
abundance: .
CDR3aa: CASSLASGRERRGQFF
CDR3nt: TGTGCCAGCAGCTTGGCTAGCGGGAGGGAAAGGAGGGGGCAGTTCTTC

v_gene: TRBV7-6
d_gene: .
j_gene: TRBJ1-1
abundance: .
CDR3aa: CASSLIPARDTEAFF
CDR3nt: TGTGCCAGCAGCTTAATCCCCGCCCGCGACACTGAAGCTTTCTTT

v_gene: TRBV9
d_gene: .
j_gene: TRBJ2-5
abundance: .
CDR3aa: CASGLAAARRTQYF
CDR3nt: TGTGCCAGCGGCCTCGCAGCGGCGCGGAGGACCCAGTACTTC

v_gene: TRBV12-3/TRBV12-4
d_gene: .
j_gene: TRBJ1-1
abundance: .
CDR3aa: CASSSDRNTEAFF
CDR3nt: TGTGCCAGCAGTTCAGACAGAAACACTGAAGCTTTCTTT

v_gene: TRBV18
d_gene: .
j_gene: TRBJ1-5
abundance: .
CDR3aa: CASSPRGRVDQPQHF
CDR3nt: TGTGCCAGCTCACCCCGCGGGAGGGTGGATCAGCCCCAGCATTTT

v_gene: TRBV28
d_gene: TRBD2
j_gene: TRBJ2-1
abundance: few
CDR3aa: CASRLGLAGSEQFF
CDR3nt: TGTGCCAGCAGGCTGGGACTAGCCGGGAGCGAGCAGTTCTTC

v_gene: TRBV18
d_gene: TRBD2
j_gene: TRBJ2-1
abundance: few
CDR3aa: CASSPGREVEQFF
CDR3nt: TGTGCCAGCTCACCGGGGAGGGAGGTTGAGCAGTTCTTC

v_gene: TRBV27
d_gene: TRBD1
j_gene: TRBJ1-1
abundance: few
CDR3aa: CASSSGQKTEAFF
CDR3nt: TGTGCCAGCAGTTCGGGACAGAAAACTGAAGCTTTCTTT

v_gene: TRBV29-1
d_gene: TRBD1
j_gene: TRBJ2-7
abundance: .
CDR3aa: CSVEDDRALSYEQYF
CDR3nt: TGCAGCGTTGAAGATGACAGGGCCCTCTCCTACGAGCAGTACTTC

v_gene: TRBV11-2
d_gene: TRBD1
j_gene: TRBJ1-4
abundance: once
CDR3aa: CASSAGQGQKLFF
CDR3nt: TGTGCCAGCAGCGCGGGACAGGGCCAAAAACTGTTTTTT

v_gene: TRBV24-1
d_gene: TRBD1
j_gene: TRBJ2-2
abundance: .
CDR3aa: CATSVNGQGNTGELFF
CDR3nt: TGTGCCACCAGTGTCAATGGACAGGGTAACACCGGGGAGCTGTTTTTT

v_gene: TRBV28
d_gene: TRBD1
j_gene: TRBJ2-3
abundance: .
CDR3aa: CASSPADRVWTDTQYF
CDR3nt: TGTGCCAGCAGTCCAGCCGACAGGGTTTGGACAGATACGCAGTATTTT

v_gene: TRBV4-3
d_gene: TRBD1
j_gene: TRBJ1-2
abundance: once
CDR3aa: CASSQGGTGWARLDGYTF
CDR3nt: TGCGCCAGCAGCCAAGGGGGGACAGGGTGGGCTCGGTTGGATGGCTACACCTTC

v_gene: TRBV27
d_gene: .
j_gene: TRBJ2-3
abundance: .
CDR3aa: CASSRPTNPSTDTQYF
CDR3nt: TGTGCCAGCAGTCGGCCGACTAATCCAAGCACAGATACGCAGTATTTT

v_gene: TRBV6-5
d_gene: .
j_gene: TRBJ1-5
abundance: .
CDR3aa: CASRLAQGQNQPQHF
CDR3nt: TGTGCCAGCAGACTCGCACAGGGCCAAAATCAGCCCCAGCATTTT

v_gene: TRBV19
d_gene: .
j_gene: TRBJ2-2
abundance: .
CDR3aa: CASSPGTTNTGELFF
CDR3nt: TGTGCCAGTAGTCCCGGGACAACGAACACCGGGGAGCTGTTTTTT

v_gene: TRBV6-5
d_gene: TRBD1
j_gene: TRBJ1-2
abundance: .
CDR3aa: CASSYRDRGGSYGYTF
CDR3nt: TGTGCCAGCAGTTACCGCGACAGGGGGGGCTCCTATGGCTACACCTTC